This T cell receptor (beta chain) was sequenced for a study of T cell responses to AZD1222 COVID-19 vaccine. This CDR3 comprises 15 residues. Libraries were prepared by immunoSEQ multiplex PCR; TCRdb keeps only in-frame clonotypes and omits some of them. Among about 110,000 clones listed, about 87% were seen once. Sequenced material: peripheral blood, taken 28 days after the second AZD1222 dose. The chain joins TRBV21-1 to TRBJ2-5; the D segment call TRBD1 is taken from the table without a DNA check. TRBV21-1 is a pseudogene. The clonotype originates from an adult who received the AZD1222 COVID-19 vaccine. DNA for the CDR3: TGTGCCAACACACCTTGCCAGGGCTACCAAGAGACCCAGTACTTC. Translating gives CANTPCQGYQETQYF.